What follows is one T cell receptor beta chain and its context. As yet, its antigen is unknown. One entry per CDR3 protein results from TCRdb running MiXCR on the reads. Of 110,000 or so distinct CDR3 sequences listed, roughly 30% are singletons. The sample is drawn from a study of T cell repertoires in cytomegalovirus infection. Points from the study as a whole: Dominating the ex vivo response were TCR beta clonotypes that were CMV-specific and HLA-C-restricted.

The origin of this receptor is a human donor in good health (CMV status not recorded). Some clones in this sample may be carry-over from other donors' samples. The sequencing here drew on CD8+ T cells from cultured PBMCs, taken from culture after CMV antigen stimulation.

CDR3: CASSVGEATNEKLFF. Written as DNA, the CDR3 is TGTGCCAGCAGCGTAGGAGAAGCAACTAATGAAAAACTGTTTTTT. The rearrangement joins TRBV9 to TRBJ1-4; D remains ambiguous. This CDR3 has 15 residues. From germline, CDR1 is SGDLS and CDR2 YYNGEE. V was clipped by 0 bases and J by 0 bases, with 6 bases between them.